This TCR beta chain is drawn from a study of blood T cell repertoires in COVID-19. Background on the study: Acute-phase and convalescent COVID-19 samples originated in the United States, Italy and Spain. From T cells, B-cell-depleted T cells, or PBMCs came the material, which was cDNA or gDNA.

The J segment lost 5 bases and the V segment lost 4 bases, leaving 10 bases of the junction unmatched. This CDR3 spans 16 amino acids. Germline V CDR1 and CDR2: MNHEY, SVGAGI. Original data processing: Researchers report that nucleated cell counts were estimated from reference gene primer amplification. Sequenced by immunoSEQ multiplex PCR; TCRdb stores in-frame clones only, minus some. V and J calls and clone size are as listed in that table; D and trimming were resolved from the DNA. The sample includes fewer than 250,000 clones, around four fifths of them seen just once. There are a few counts of this clone.

The clonotype comes from a woman in her 70s with active or convalescent COVID-19. The sample comprised peripheral blood. The V and J genes are TRBV6-5 and TRBJ2-7, with 11 bases identical to TRBD1. The CDR3 loop is CASSSGDRGIRDEQYF. CDR3 nucleotide sequence: TGTGCCAGCAGTTCCGGGGACAGGGGGATTCGGGACGAGCAGTACTTC.